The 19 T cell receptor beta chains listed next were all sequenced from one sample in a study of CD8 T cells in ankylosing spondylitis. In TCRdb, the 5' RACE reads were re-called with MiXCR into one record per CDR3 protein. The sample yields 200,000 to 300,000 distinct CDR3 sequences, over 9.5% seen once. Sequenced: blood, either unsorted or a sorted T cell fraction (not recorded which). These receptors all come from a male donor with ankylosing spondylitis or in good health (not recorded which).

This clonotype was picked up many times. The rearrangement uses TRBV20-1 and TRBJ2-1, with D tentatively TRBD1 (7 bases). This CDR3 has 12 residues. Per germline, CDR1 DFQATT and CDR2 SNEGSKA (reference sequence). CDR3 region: CRAGQNYNEQFF. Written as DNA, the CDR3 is TGCAGGGCGGGACAGAACTACAATGAGCAGTTCTTC.

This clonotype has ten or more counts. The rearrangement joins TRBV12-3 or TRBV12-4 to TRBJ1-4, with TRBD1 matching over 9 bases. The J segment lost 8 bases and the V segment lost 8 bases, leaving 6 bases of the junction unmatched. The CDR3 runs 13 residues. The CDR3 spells CASGTGGREKLFF. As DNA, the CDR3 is TGTGCCAGCGGAACAGGGGGCCGGGAAAAACTGTTTTTT.

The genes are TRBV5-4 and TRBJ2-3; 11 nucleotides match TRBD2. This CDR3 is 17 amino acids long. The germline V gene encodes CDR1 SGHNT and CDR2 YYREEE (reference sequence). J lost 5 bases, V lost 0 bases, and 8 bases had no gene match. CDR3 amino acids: CASSLAPSGRMGDTQYF. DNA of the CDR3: TGTGCCAGCAGCTTGGCGCCTAGCGGGAGGATGGGAGATACGCAGTATTTT.

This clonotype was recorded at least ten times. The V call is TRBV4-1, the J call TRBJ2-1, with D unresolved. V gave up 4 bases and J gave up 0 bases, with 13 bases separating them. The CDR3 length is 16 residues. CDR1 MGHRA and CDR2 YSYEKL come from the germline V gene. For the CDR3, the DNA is TGCGCCAGCAGCCCCAACCCACAGCGCTCCTACAATGAGCAGTTCTTC. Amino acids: CASSPNPQRSYNEQFF.

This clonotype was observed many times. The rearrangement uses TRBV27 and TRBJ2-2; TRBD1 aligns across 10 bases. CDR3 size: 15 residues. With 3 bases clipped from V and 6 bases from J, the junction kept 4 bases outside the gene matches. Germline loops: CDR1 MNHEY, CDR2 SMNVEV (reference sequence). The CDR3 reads CASSLTGQGSGELFF. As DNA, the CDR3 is TGTGCCAGCAGTTTGACGGGACAGGGGTCCGGGGAGCTGTTTTTT.

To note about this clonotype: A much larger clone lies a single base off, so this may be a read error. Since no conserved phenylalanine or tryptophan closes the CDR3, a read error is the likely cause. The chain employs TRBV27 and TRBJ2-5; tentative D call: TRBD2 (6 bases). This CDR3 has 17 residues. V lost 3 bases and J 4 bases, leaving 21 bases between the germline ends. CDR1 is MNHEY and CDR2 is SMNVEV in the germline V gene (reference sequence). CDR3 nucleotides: TGTGCCAGCAGTTTTCGACTAGGAGACGGGGTTGGAGAGACCCAGTACTTA. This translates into CASSFRLGDGVGETQYL.

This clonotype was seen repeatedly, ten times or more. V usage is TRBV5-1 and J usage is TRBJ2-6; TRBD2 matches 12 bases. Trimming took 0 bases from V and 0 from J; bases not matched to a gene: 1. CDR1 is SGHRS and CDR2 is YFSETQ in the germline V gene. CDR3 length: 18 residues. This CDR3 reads CASSLGTSGNSGANVLTF. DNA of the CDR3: TGCGCCAGCAGCTTGGGGACTAGCGGGAACTCTGGGGCCAACGTCCTGACTTTC. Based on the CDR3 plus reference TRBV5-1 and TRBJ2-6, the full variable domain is KAGVTQTPRYLIKTRGQQVTLSCSPISGHRSVSWYQQTPGQGLQFLFEYFSETQRNKGNFPGRFSGRQFSNSRSEMNVSTLELGDSALYLCASSLGTSGNSGANVLTFGAGSRLTVL.

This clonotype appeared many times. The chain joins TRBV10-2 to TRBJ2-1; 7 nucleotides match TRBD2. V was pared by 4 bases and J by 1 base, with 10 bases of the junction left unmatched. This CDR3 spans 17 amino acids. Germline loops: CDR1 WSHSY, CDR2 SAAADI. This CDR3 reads CASSGQAGSGSYNEQFF. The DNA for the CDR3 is TGCGCCAGCAGTGGTCAAGCGGGATCAGGATCCTACAATGAGCAGTTCTTC.

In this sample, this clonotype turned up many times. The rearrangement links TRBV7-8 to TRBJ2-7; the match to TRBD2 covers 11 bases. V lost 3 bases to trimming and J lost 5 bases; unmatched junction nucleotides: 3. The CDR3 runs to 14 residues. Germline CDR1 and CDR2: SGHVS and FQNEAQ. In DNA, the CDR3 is TGTGCCAGCAGCTTTAGCGGGGGGGCTAACGAGCAGTACTTC. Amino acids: CASSFSGGANEQYF.

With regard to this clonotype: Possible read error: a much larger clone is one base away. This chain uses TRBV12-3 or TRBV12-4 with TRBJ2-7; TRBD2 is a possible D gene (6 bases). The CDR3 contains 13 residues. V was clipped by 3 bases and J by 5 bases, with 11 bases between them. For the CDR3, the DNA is TGTGCCAGCAGTTTCAGTGGAGGGAACGAGCAGTACTTC. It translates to CASSFSGGNEQYF.

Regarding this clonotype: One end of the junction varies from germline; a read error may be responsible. The CDR3 nucleotides are TGTGCCAGCAGATACTCGACTCGGCAGGGAGGCTACACCTTC. It is translated as CASRYSTRQGGYTF. The chain employs TRBV6-5 and TRBJ1-2, with TRBD1 as a possible D gene (5 bases). From germline, CDR1 is MNHEY and CDR2 SVGAGI. The length of the CDR3 is 14 residues.

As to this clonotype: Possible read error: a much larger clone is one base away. CDR3 sequence reads: CVSTVDRLNTEAFF. The CDR3 nucleotides read TGTGTCAGCACGGTCGACAGATTGAACACTGAAGCTTTCTTT. The genes are TRBV6-1 and TRBJ1-1; a possible D gene is TRBD1 (5 bases). The germline V gene encodes CDR1 MNHNS and CDR2 SASEGT. The CDR3 length is 14 residues.

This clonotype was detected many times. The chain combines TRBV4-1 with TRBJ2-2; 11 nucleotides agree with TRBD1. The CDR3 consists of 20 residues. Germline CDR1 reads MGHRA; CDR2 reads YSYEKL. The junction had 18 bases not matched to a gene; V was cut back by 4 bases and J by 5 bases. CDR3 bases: TGCGCCAGCAGCCTCGAAGAGACCGGGACAGGGGGTTCCATTACCGGGGAGCTGTTTTTT. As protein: CASSLEETGTGGSITGELFF.

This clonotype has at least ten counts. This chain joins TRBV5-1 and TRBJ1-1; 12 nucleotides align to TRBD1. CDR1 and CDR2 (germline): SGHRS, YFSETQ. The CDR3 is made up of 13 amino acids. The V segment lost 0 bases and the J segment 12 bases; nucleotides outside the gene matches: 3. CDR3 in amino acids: CASSLGDRGLSFF. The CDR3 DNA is TGCGCCAGCAGCTTGGGGGACAGGGGGCTGTCTTTCTTT. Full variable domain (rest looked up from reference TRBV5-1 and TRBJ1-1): KAGVTQTPRYLIKTRGQQVTLSCSPISGHRSVSWYQQTPGQGLQFLFEYFSETQRNKGNFPGRFSGRQFSNSRSEMNVSTLELGDSALYLCASSLGDRGLSFFGQGTRLTVV.

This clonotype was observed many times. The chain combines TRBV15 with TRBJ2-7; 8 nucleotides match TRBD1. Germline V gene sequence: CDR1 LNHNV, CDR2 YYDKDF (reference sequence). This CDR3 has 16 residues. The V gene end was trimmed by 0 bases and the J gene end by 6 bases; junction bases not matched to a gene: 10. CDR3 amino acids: CATSRDSGQGAFEQYF. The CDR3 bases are TGTGCCACCAGCAGAGATTCGGGGCAGGGGGCATTCGAGCAGTACTTC.

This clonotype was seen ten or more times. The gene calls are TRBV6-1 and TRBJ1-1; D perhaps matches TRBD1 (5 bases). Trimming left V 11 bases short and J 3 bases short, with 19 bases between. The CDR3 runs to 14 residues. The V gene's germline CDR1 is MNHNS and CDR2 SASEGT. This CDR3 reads CAGRRGAVDTEAFF. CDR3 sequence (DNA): TGTGCCGGAAGGCGCGGGGCTGTGGACACTGAAGCTTTCTTT.

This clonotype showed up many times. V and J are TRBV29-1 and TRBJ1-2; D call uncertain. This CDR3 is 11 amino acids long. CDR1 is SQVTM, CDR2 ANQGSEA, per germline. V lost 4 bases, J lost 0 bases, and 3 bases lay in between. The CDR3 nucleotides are TGCAGCGTTGTTACTAACTATGGCTACACCTTC. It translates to CSVVTNYGYTF.

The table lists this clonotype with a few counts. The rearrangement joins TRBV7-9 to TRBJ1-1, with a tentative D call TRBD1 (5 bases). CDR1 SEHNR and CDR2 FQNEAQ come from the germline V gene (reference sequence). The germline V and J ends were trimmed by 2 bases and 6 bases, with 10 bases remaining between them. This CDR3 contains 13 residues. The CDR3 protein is CASSLQGFSEAFF. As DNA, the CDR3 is TGTGCCAGCAGCTTACAGGGATTCTCTGAAGCTTTCTTT.

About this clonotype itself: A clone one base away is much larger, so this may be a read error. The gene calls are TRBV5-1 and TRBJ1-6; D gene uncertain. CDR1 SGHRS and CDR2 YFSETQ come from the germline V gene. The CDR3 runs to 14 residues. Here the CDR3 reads CVSSSGSQYSPLHF. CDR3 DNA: TGCGTCAGCAGCTCCGGGTCACAGTATTCACCCCTCCACTTT.